This record covers a single TCR beta chain. The target antigen is unknown. This sample was taken from a study of T cells in Graves' hyperthyroidism and ophthalmopathy. Based on clinical symptoms, serum thyroxine and TRAb, thyroid ultrasound and orbital computed tomography, diagnoses were reached. Study-wide findings and caveats: Among clonotypes expanded in thyroid above 0.001, most were also found in blood.

Using RNA transcripts as the source, TCR beta CDR3 regions were amplified. Primed by the HTBI set, a first-round RT-PCR was run on the TCR CDR3. Using its own MiXCR run on the multiplex PCR reads, TCRdb lists one record per CDR3 protein. In the table there are approximately 570,000 distinct CDR3 sequences, approximately 20% of which are singletons. The junction had 10 bases not matched to a gene; V was cut back by 6 bases and J by 8 bases. The CDR3 length is 14 residues. The germline gives CDR1 MDHEN, CDR2 SYDVKM. V usage is TRBV28 and J usage is TRBJ1-2; 9 positions match TRBD1. Sequencing input: blood. The TCR originated in a man aged 40-55 years with Graves' ophthalmopathy. The CDR3 loop reads CASSHGQGNGGYTF. CDR3 nucleotides: TGTGCCAGCAGCCACGGACAGGGGAATGGAGGCTACACCTTC.